A selection of T cell receptor beta chains follows, all from one sample in a study of liver allograft versus peripheral blood T cells. TCRdb independently ran MiXCR on the reads; one entry per CDR3 protein. The sample has 2,500 to 3,000 distinct CDR3 sequences, about 18% seen once; the top ten hold approximately 35%. The receptors were sampled from a human patient who had a liver transplant. Some of these T cells may belong to the graft donor. Each CDR3 is given with its conserved first and last residue. D genes are given only for firm matches. A row's size may be missing; if present it is once, few, many or a size class.

D: TRBD2; size: -; J: TRBJ2-7; length: 14; V: TRBV5-4; DNA: TGTGCCAGCAGCGCTAGCGGGAGGTCCTACGAGCAGTACTTC; CDR3: CASSASGRSYEQYF
D: TRBD1; size: once; J: TRBJ2-7; length: 12; V: TRBV6-5; DNA: TGTGCCAGCAGCGGGACAGGGACCGAGCAGTACTTC; CDR3: CASSGTGTEQYF
D: -; size: many; J: TRBJ2-1; length: 15; V: TRBV7-9; DNA: TGTGCCAGCAGCTTACCGGCACCTATCTACAATGAGCAGTTCTTC; CDR3: CASSLPAPIYNEQFF
D: -; size: medium-sized; J: TRBJ2-1; length: 12; V: TRBV28; DNA: TGTGCCAGCAGTTTACAGGTGGATGAGCAGTTCTTC; CDR3: CASSLQVDEQFF
D: -; size: -; J: TRBJ1-1; length: 12; V: TRBV7-9; DNA: TGTGCCAGCAGCTTATCCGAGAAGCAGGCTTTCTTT; CDR3: CASSLSEKQAFF
D: TRBD1; size: few; J: TRBJ2-7; length: 15; V: TRBV5-1; DNA: TGCGCCAGCAGCTTGCTCGGGACAGGGGGCGATGAGCAGTACTTC; CDR3: CASSLLGTGGDEQYF
D: TRBD1; size: medium-sized; J: TRBJ2-1; length: 16; V: TRBV13; DNA: TGTGCCAGCAGCTTAAACCCGGACAGGGGTAACCATGAGCAGTTCTTC; CDR3: CASSLNPDRGNHEQFF
D: -; size: medium-sized; J: TRBJ1-1; length: 13; V: TRBV5-5; DNA: TGTGCCAGCAGCTTGGGTGGGAACACTGAAGCTTTCTTT; CDR3: CASSLGGNTEAFF
D: -; size: many; J: TRBJ2-7; length: 13; V: TRBV14; DNA: TGTGCCAGCAGTCCTAGGATTTCCTACGAGCAGTACTTC; CDR3: CASSPRISYEQYF
D: TRBD1; size: medium-sized; J: TRBJ2-5; length: 15; V: TRBV6-6; DNA: TGTGCCAGCAGTTATAGGCAGGGGGCCGTTGAGACCCAGTACTTC; CDR3: CASSYRQGAVETQYF
D: -; size: medium-sized; J: TRBJ2-2; length: 16; V: TRBV27; DNA: TGTGCCAGCAGTCCCCCGGCAGGGGGGTTCACCGGGGAGCTGTTTTTT; CDR3: CASSPPAGGFTGELFF
D: TRBD2; size: few; J: TRBJ2-1; length: 16; V: TRBV20-1; DNA: TGCAGTGCTAGACCTAGCGGGAGGGCCATCTACAATGAGCAGTTCTTC; CDR3: CSARPSGRAIYNEQFF
D: -; size: -; J: TRBJ2-7; length: 12; V: TRBV11-2; DNA: TGTGCCAGCAGTAACCCCATTTACGAGCAGTACTTC; CDR3: CASSNPIYEQYF
D: TRBD1; size: medium-sized; J: TRBJ2-7; length: 13; V: TRBV6-5; DNA: TGTGCCAGCAGTCCCCGGACAGGGGGCGAGCAGTACTTC; CDR3: CASSPRTGGEQYF
D: TRBD2; size: many; J: TRBJ2-3; length: 17; V: TRBV28; DNA: TGTGCCAGCAGCGGGGGAAGAGCGGGAGCTAGCACAGATACGCAGTATTTT; CDR3: CASSGGRAGASTDTQYF
D: -; size: -; J: TRBJ1-3; length: 13; V: TRBV12-3/TRBV12-4; DNA: TGTGCCAGCAGTTCCCGAGGGTGGGACACCATATATTTT; CDR3: CASSSRGWDTIYF
D: TRBD2; size: medium-sized; J: TRBJ2-1; length: 13; V: TRBV24-1; DNA: TGTGCCACCAGTTCCGGGACTAACAATGAGCAGTTCTTC; CDR3: CATSSGTNNEQFF
D: -; size: few; J: TRBJ2-7; length: 14; V: TRBV27; DNA: TGTGCCAGCAGTTTATCCAGCAGGTTCTACGAGCAGTACTTC; CDR3: CASSLSSRFYEQYF